This passage covers 22 T cell receptor beta chains from one sample sequenced in a study of T cells in Graves' hyperthyroidism and ophthalmopathy. Amplified TCR beta CDR3 regions derived from RNA transcripts. TCR CDR3 underwent first-round RT-PCR with the HTBI primer set. TCRdb reprocessed the multiplex PCR reads with MiXCR, giving one entry per CDR3 protein. The sample yields approximately 620,000 distinct CDR3 sequences, 15% to 20% seen once. The sample taken for sequencing was blood. All receptors derive from a woman aged 40 to 50 with Graves' ophthalmopathy.

This clonotype was seen many times. The V and J genes are TRBV18 and TRBJ2-5; 8 bases are shared with TRBD1. V gave up 2 bases and J gave up 3 bases; unmatched junction bases: 2. CDR3 length: 14 amino acids. Germline CDR1 reads KGHSH; CDR2 reads LQKENI. This chain's CDR3 is CASSPGQGEETQYF. DNA of the CDR3: TGTGCCAGCTCACCAGGACAGGGTGAAGAGACCCAGTACTTC.

This clonotype was seen at least ten times. Written as DNA, the CDR3 is TGTGCCATCAGTGGTGGGGGACCGGGGGACAATCAGCCCCAGCATTTT. It translates to CAISGGGPGDNQPQHF. This chain joins TRBV10-3 and TRBJ1-5, with D perhaps matching TRBD1 (5 bases). This CDR3 comprises 16 residues. Germline V gives CDR1 ENHRY, CDR2 SYGVKD. Trimming pared 4 bases from V and 3 bases from J, leaving 16 bases between.

The rearrangement links TRBV20-1 to TRBJ1-4; D gene ambiguous. Germline V gene lookup returns CDR1 DFQATT and CDR2 SNEGSKA (reference sequence). The CDR3 runs to 14 residues. With 2 bases removed from V and 6 bases from J, the gap between germline ends came to 13 bases. CDR3 nucleotide sequence: TGCAGTGCTAGACCGCCCAGCGGGGATGAAAAACTGTTTTTT. It encodes CSARPPSGDEKLFF.

This clonotype was detected a few times. The rearrangement uses TRBV20-1 and TRBJ1-1; 7 nucleotides line up with TRBD1. The germline V gene has CDR1 DFQATT and CDR2 SNEGSKA (reference sequence). CDR3 size: 15 residues. Losses at the gene ends were 3 bases for V and 3 bases for J; bases not matched to a gene: 10. The CDR3 loop is CSASPADREDTEAFF. CDR3 nucleotides: TGCAGTGCTAGCCCAGCCGACAGGGAAGACACTGAAGCTTTCTTT.

This clonotype occurred many times. The chain combines TRBV7-9 with TRBJ2-7, with 9 nucleotides matching TRBD1. With 7 bases clipped from V and 3 bases from J, the junction kept 7 bases outside the gene matches. The CDR3 length is 14 residues. Germline CDR1 and CDR2: SEHNR and FQNEAQ (reference sequence). CDR3: CASTLTGQGYEQYF. The CDR3 DNA follows: TGTGCCAGCACCCTGACGGGACAGGGCTACGAGCAGTACTTC.

This clonotype was recorded many times. The chain uses TRBV11-2 and TRBJ1-2, with TRBD1 as a possible D gene (5 bases). The germline V gene encodes CDR1 SGHAT and CDR2 FQNNGV. The V end was cut by 2 bases, the J end by 5 bases, with 21 bases between. The length of the CDR3 is 17 residues. This chain's CDR3 is CASSLNPGVGTEYGYTF. CDR3 in DNA: TGTGCCAGCAGCTTAAATCCTGGGGTGGGGACGGAGTATGGCTACACCTTC.

This clonotype showed up just once. One end of the junction does not line up with germline, which may come from a read error. This chain links TRBV18 with TRBJ2-1, with D unresolved. The CDR3 contains 12 residues. The germline V gene encodes CDR1 KGHSH and CDR2 LQKENI. This CDR3 reads CASSPSYNGQFF. The CDR3 nucleotides are TGTGCCAGCTCACCTTCTTACAATGGGCAGTTCTTC.

This clonotype was seen repeatedly, ten times or more. The chain couples TRBV12-3 or TRBV12-4 to TRBJ1-2; the match to TRBD1 covers 7 bases. The CDR3 is 16 amino acids. V trimming: 5 bases; J trimming: 6 bases; junction bases outside the gene matches: 15. CDR3 in DNA: TGTGCCAGCAGTCCGCAGACAGGGACAGACACCAATGGCTACACCTTC. Protein product: CASSPQTGTDTNGYTF.

There are a few counts of this clonotype. J is TRBJ1-5 and V is TRBV28; 7 bases align to TRBD1. Germline loops: CDR1 MDHEN, CDR2 SYDVKM. J lost 3 bases, V lost 7 bases, and 12 bases had no gene match. There are 16 residues in the CDR3. CDR3 DNA sequence: TGTGCCAGCACCCTTGGGACAGTCTCGTCCAATCAGCCCCAGCATTTT. Residues: CASTLGTVSSNQPQHF.

This clonotype was observed at least ten times. The CDR3 DNA is TGTGCCATCAGTGAAAGACTAGCGGGAGAAGCCGAGCAGTACTTC. It is translated as CAISERLAGEAEQYF. This chain links TRBV10-3 with TRBJ2-7, with TRBD2 matching 12 bases. The germline gives CDR1 ENHRY, CDR2 SYGVKD. The V and J ends lost 3 bases and 6 bases, in that order; junction bases with no gene match: 6. CDR3 length: 15 amino acids.

The sample holds many counts of this clonotype. The chain links TRBV18 to TRBJ1-1, with 7 bases lining up with TRBD1. The CDR3 has 17 amino acids. V dropped 2 bases and J dropped 4; count of bases not matched to a gene: 13. Looked up from germline, CDR1 is KGHSH and CDR2 is LQKENI. CDR3 region: CASSPRVGRGVGTEAFF. In DNA form, the CDR3 reads TGTGCCAGCTCACCAAGGGTCGGCAGGGGGGTAGGCACTGAAGCTTTCTTT.

This clonotype was counted between two and nine times. V is TRBV6-1 and J is TRBJ1-2, with no clear D. V lost 3 bases and J 4 bases, leaving 9 bases between the germline ends. There are 13 residues in the CDR3. From germline, CDR1 is MNHNS and CDR2 SASEGT. The CDR3 DNA follows: TGTGCCAGCAGTGATGGAGGCCTCTATGGCTACACCTTC. Translated: CASSDGGLYGYTF.

This clonotype was seen a few times. V usage is TRBV12-3 or TRBV12-4 and J usage is TRBJ2-2, with 8 bases identical to TRBD2. The CDR3 spans 16 residues. The J segment lost 3 bases and the V segment lost 3 bases, leaving 6 bases of the junction unmatched. CDR3: CASSFGRGADTGELFF. The DNA of the CDR3 is TGTGCCAGCAGTTTCGGGCGGGGGGCCGACACCGGGGAGCTGTTTTTT.

This clonotype was picked up many times. The rearrangement links TRBV28 to TRBJ2-2; the D is unclear. The V and J ends lost 5 bases and 4 bases respectively, with 5 bases between them. CDR3 length: 12 residues. Germline assignment: CDR1 MDHEN and CDR2 SYDVKM. CDR3 loop: CASSPPTGELFF. CDR3 DNA sequence: TGTGCCAGCAGTCCCCCCACCGGGGAGCTGTTTTTT.

This clonotype was seen ten or more times. This sequence joins TRBV28 and TRBJ1-6; a possible D gene is TRBD1 (6 bases). The ends were cut back, 5 bases at V and 0 bases at J, with 8 bases in the middle. The CDR3 covers 15 residues. CDR1 is MDHEN, CDR2 SYDVKM, per germline. The CDR3 nucleotides are TGTGCCAGCAGTGTAGGGGGCTCCTATAATTCACCCCTCCACTTT. Residues: CASSVGGSYNSPLHF.

The sample holds many counts of this clonotype. The V and J genes are TRBV20-1 and TRBJ2-6, with 7 bases that match TRBD1. The germline V gene encodes CDR1 DFQATT and CDR2 SNEGSKA (reference sequence). CDR3 length: 15 residues. Trimming removed 6 bases from V and 1 base from J; junction bases left unmatched: 6. The CDR3 DNA reads TGCAGTGCAAGGGGGCGGAGGTCTGGGGCCAACGTCCTGACTTTC. Amino acids: CSARGRRSGANVLTF.

Of note for this clonotype: This may come from a read error, since a much larger clone is one base off. This sequence joins TRBV20-1 and TRBJ2-1; TRBD2 agrees at 10 bases. There are 17 residues in the CDR3. The V segment lost 1 base and the J segment 8 bases; nucleotides outside the gene matches: 14. CDR1 and CDR2 from the germline V gene are DFQATT and SNEGSKA (reference sequence). CDR3 in amino acids: CSARGPEILAGYDEQFF. CDR3 nucleotide sequence: TGCAGTGCTAGAGGTCCCGAGATACTAGCGGGGTACGATGAGCAGTTCTTC.

This clonotype was recorded at least ten times. This chain connects TRBV3-1 to TRBJ1-1; possible D gene TRBD1, 5 bases. Germline assignment: CDR1 LGHDT and CDR2 YNNKEL (reference sequence). This CDR3 contains 14 residues. With 6 bases removed from V and 3 bases from J, the gap between germline ends came to 14 bases. CDR3 residues: CASRLRGGDTEAFF. The DNA of the CDR3 is TGTGCCAGCAGATTGAGGGGTGGGGACACTGAAGCTTTCTTT.

V is TRBV19 and J is TRBJ1-5, with TRBD1 as a possible D gene (6 bases). Per the germline V gene, CDR1 is LNHDA and CDR2 is SQIVND (reference sequence). The CDR3 has 17 residues. Between the trimmed V and J ends, which lost 8 bases and 0 bases, there was a span of 20 bases. CDR3 in DNA: TGTGCCAGTCAGGGAGGGGGGACCTCCTATAGCAATCAGCCCCAGCATTTT. It yields the protein CASQGGGTSYSNQPQHF. Full variable domain (remainder filled in from reference TRBV19 and TRBJ1-5): DGGITQSPKYLFRKEGQNVTLSCEQNLNHDAMYWYRQDPGQGLRLIYYSQIVNDFQKGDIAEGYSVSREKKESFPLTVTSAQKNPTAFYLCASQGGGTSYSNQPQHFGDGTRLSIL.

Only a few counts were recorded for this clonotype. The chain recombines TRBV15 with TRBJ2-1; 12 bases are shared with TRBD2. Germline loops: CDR1 LNHNV, CDR2 YYDKDF (reference sequence). V lost 4 bases, J lost 4 bases, and 2 bases stayed unmatched. CDR3 size: 15 residues. DNA of the CDR3: TGTGCCACCAGCACAGGACTAGCGGGATACAATGAGCAGTTCTTC. It specifies CATSTGLAGYNEQFF.

This clonotype came up a few times. V gene TRBV13 combines with J gene TRBJ2-6; D is possibly TRBD2 (6 bases). CDR3 length: 17 amino acids. Germline V gene data show CDR1 as PRHDT and CDR2 as FYEKMQ (reference sequence). The ends were cut back, 0 bases at V and 0 bases at J, with 9 bases in the middle. The CDR3 reads CASSLGPRGSGANVLTF. CDR3 nucleotides: TGTGCCAGCAGCTTAGGACCGCGGGGCTCTGGGGCCAACGTCCTGACTTTC.

The sample holds many counts of this clonotype. The J gene is TRBJ1-5, the V gene TRBV2; TRBD1 matches 7 bases. CDR3 length: 13 residues. CDR1 and CDR2 from the germline V gene are SNHLY and FYNNEI. Trimming at V came to 7 bases and at J to 4 bases, leaving 4 bases not matched to a gene. In nucleotides, the CDR3 is TGTGCCAGCATGCTGGGACAGAATCAGCCCCAGCATTTT. This sequence encodes CASMLGQNQPQHF.